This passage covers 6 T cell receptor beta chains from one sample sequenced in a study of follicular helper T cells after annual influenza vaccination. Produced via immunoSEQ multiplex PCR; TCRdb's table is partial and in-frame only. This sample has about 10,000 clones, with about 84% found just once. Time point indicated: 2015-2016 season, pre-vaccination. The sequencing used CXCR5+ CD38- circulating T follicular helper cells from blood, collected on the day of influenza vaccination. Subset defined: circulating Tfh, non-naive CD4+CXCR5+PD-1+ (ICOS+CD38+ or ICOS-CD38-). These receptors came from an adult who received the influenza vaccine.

CDR3 in DNA: TGTGCCAGCAGCCAGGATTTCTCTGGAAACACCATATATTTT. It specifies CASSQDFSGNTIYF. V is TRBV7-9 and J is TRBJ1-3; D remains ambiguous. The CDR3 runs to 14 residues. The ends were cut back, 5 bases at V and 0 bases at J, with 8 bases in the middle. Looked up from germline, CDR1 is SEHNR and CDR2 is FQNEAQ (reference sequence).

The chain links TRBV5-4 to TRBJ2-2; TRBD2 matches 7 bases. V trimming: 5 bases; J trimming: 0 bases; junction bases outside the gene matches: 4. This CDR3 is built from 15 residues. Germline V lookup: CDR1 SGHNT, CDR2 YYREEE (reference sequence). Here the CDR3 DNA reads TGTGCCAGCAGTTATGGACTAGCGAACACCGGGGAGCTGTTTTTT. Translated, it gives CASSYGLANTGELFF.

CDR3 sequence (DNA): TGTGCCAGCAGCTTCAGGGATTCGCAGTACTTC. It is translated as CASSFRDSQYF. The V call is TRBV7-9, the J call TRBJ2-7, with D tentatively TRBD1 (5 bases). This CDR3 is 11 amino acids long. Trimming took off 3 bases at V and 9 bases at J, with 9 bases between the two ends. Germline lookup yields CDR1 SEHNR and CDR2 FQNEAQ (reference sequence).

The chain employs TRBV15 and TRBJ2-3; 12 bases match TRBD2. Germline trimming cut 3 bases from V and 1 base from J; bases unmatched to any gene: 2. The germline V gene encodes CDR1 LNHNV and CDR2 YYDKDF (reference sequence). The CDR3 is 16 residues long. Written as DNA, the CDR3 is TGTGCCACCAGCAGCCGACTAGCGGGGGGCACAGATACGCAGTATTTT. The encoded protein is CATSSRLAGGTDTQYF.

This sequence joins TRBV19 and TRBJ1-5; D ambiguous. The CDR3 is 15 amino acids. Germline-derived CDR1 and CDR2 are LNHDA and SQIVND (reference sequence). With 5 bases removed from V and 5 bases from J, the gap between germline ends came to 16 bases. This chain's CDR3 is CASSSRPGSDQPQHF. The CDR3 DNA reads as TGTGCCAGTAGTTCCCGTCCAGGCTCGGATCAGCCCCAGCATTTT.

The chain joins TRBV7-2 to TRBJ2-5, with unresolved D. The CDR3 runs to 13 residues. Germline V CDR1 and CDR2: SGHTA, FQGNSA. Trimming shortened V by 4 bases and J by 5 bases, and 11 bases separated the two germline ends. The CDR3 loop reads CASSSTPIETQYF. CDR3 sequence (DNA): TGTGCCAGCAGCTCCACCCCCATTGAGACCCAGTACTTC. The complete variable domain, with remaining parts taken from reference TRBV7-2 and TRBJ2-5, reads GAGVSQSPSNKVTEKGKDVELRCDPISGHTALYWYRQSLGQGLEFLIYFQGNSAPDKSGLPSDRFSAERTGGSVSTLTIQRTQQEDSAVYLCASSSTPIETQYFGPGTRLLVL.